The present TCR beta chain was sequenced within a study of blood T cell repertoires in COVID-19. Recruitment covered about two dozen US areas and drew participants whose ages spanned about 18 to 100 years. Germline values: CDR1 SGHDT, CDR2 YYEEEE. After removal of 4 bases from V and 1 base from J, the junction contained 9 bases not matched to a gene. This CDR3 is built from 16 residues. Authors' processing steps: Cell counts per sample came from amplifying reference gene primers. Sequencing used immunoSEQ multiplex PCR; TCRdb keeps in-frame clones, though not all of them. The V and J calls and clone size come from that table; D and trimming were worked out from the DNA. The sample includes hundreds of thousands of clones, around 87% of them seen just once.

This rearrangement joins TRBV5-6 to TRBJ2-3; 7 positions match TRBD2. Sequenced: PBMCs or T cells enriched from blood (not recorded which). The clonotype comes from a woman between 25 and 40 years old with acute COVID-19. As DNA, the CDR3 is TGTGCCAGCAGCGGACTTCGGGGGGAGGGCACAGATACGCAGTATTTT. This translates into CASSGLRGEGTDTQYF.